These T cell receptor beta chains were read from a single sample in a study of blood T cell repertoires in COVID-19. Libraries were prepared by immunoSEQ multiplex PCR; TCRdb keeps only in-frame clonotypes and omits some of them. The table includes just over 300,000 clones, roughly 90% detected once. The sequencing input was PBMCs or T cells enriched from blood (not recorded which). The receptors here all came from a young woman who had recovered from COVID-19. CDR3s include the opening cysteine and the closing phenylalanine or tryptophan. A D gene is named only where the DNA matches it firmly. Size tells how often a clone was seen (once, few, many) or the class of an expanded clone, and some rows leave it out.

cdr3_nt: TGTGCCAGTAGTATCAGTTACAGGAGCTCTGGAAACACCATATATTTT; cdr3_aa: CASSISYRSSGNTIYF; clone_size: .; d_call: .; cdr3_length: 16; v_call: TRBV19; j_call: TRBJ1-3
cdr3_nt: TGTGCCAGCAGCCGGGGCTACGAGCAGTACTTC; cdr3_aa: CASSRGYEQYF; clone_size: .; d_call: .; cdr3_length: 11; v_call: TRBV28; j_call: TRBJ2-7
cdr3_nt: TGTGCCAGCAGATCTCCCGAGGAAAGCTCCTACGAGCAGTACTTC; cdr3_aa: CASRSPEESSYEQYF; clone_size: .; d_call: .; cdr3_length: 15; v_call: TRBV7-9; j_call: TRBJ2-7
cdr3_nt: TGTGCCAGCAGCTTAGTTTTTCGGGACAGACAGTTCTTC; cdr3_aa: CASSLVFRDRQFF; clone_size: .; d_call: TRBD1; cdr3_length: 13; v_call: TRBV11-2; j_call: TRBJ2-1
cdr3_nt: TGTGCCAGCAGTTTCTCAGGGTCTGGAAACACCATATATTTT; cdr3_aa: CASSFSGSGNTIYF; clone_size: .; d_call: .; cdr3_length: 14; v_call: TRBV28; j_call: TRBJ1-3
cdr3_nt: TGTGCCTGGAGGGGGTTCGGACTAACTACATTGTATGGCTACACCTTC; cdr3_aa: CAWRGFGLTTLYGYTF; clone_size: .; d_call: .; cdr3_length: 16; v_call: TRBV30; j_call: TRBJ1-2
cdr3_nt: TGTGCCAGTAGTAATGTCGACACAAATAATGAAAAACTGTTTTTT; cdr3_aa: CASSNVDTNNEKLFF; clone_size: .; d_call: .; cdr3_length: 15; v_call: TRBV19; j_call: TRBJ1-4
cdr3_nt: TGTGCCAGCAGCCCACTAGCGGGGACCAATGAGCAGTTCTTC; cdr3_aa: CASSPLAGTNEQFF; clone_size: .; d_call: TRBD2; cdr3_length: 14; v_call: TRBV3-1/TRBV3-2; j_call: TRBJ2-1
cdr3_nt: TGTGCCAGTAGGATGAGCCCCTGGTATAGCAATGAGCAGTTCTTC; cdr3_aa: CASRMSPWYSNEQFF; clone_size: .; d_call: .; cdr3_length: 15; v_call: TRBV19; j_call: TRBJ2-1
cdr3_nt: TGTGCCTGGAATGTGACTAGGGGTAATGAAAAACTGTTTTTT; cdr3_aa: CAWNVTRGNEKLFF; clone_size: .; d_call: .; cdr3_length: 14; v_call: TRBV30; j_call: TRBJ1-4
cdr3_nt: TGCGCCAGCAGCCAAGAGGAGGAGGGGAAGCTGTTTTTT; cdr3_aa: CASSQEEEGKLFF; clone_size: few; d_call: .; cdr3_length: 13; v_call: TRBV4-3; j_call: TRBJ2-2
cdr3_nt: TGTGCCAGTAGTTCGTGGACAGGGGTCCCACCTGAAGCTTTCTTT; cdr3_aa: CASSSWTGVPPEAFF; clone_size: .; d_call: TRBD1; cdr3_length: 15; v_call: TRBV19; j_call: TRBJ1-1
cdr3_nt: TGTGCCAGCAGTTACTCCCAGGTCGGCTTAGGCTACACCTTC; cdr3_aa: CASSYSQVGLGYTF; clone_size: .; d_call: .; cdr3_length: 14; v_call: TRBV6-5; j_call: TRBJ1-2
cdr3_nt: TGTGCCAGCAGCCCCGGGACAGCATTTTTCTATGGCTACACCTTC; cdr3_aa: CASSPGTAFFYGYTF; clone_size: .; d_call: TRBD1; cdr3_length: 15; v_call: TRBV4-2; j_call: TRBJ1-2
cdr3_nt: TGTGCCAGCAGCTTCGGTCGAAGCGGGGGTCACCCTCCTGAGCAGTACTTC; cdr3_aa: CASSFGRSGGHPPEQYF; clone_size: .; d_call: TRBD2; cdr3_length: 17; v_call: TRBV7-4; j_call: TRBJ2-7
cdr3_nt: TGTGCCAGCAGGGGGACAGGGCCGACTGAAGCTTTCTTT; cdr3_aa: CASRGTGPTEAFF; clone_size: .; d_call: TRBD1; cdr3_length: 13; v_call: TRBV11-2; j_call: TRBJ1-1
cdr3_nt: TGTGCCACCACTAGACGGCGGCTACAAGCTTTCTTT; cdr3_aa: CATTRRRLQAFF; clone_size: .; d_call: .; cdr3_length: 12; v_call: TRBV6-5; j_call: TRBJ1-1
cdr3_nt: TGTGCCACACTAGCGATAGATACGCAGTATTTT; cdr3_aa: CATLAIDTQYF; clone_size: .; d_call: TRBD2; cdr3_length: 11; v_call: TRBV7-2; j_call: TRBJ2-3
cdr3_nt: TGTGCCAGCAGCTTATCGTTGAACACCGGGGAGCTGTTTTTT; cdr3_aa: CASSLSLNTGELFF; clone_size: .; d_call: .; cdr3_length: 14; v_call: TRBV7-3; j_call: TRBJ2-2
cdr3_nt: TGTGCCAGTAGTACTCCGGGAGTTCAAAATTCACCCCTCCACTTT; cdr3_aa: CASSTPGVQNSPLHF; clone_size: few; d_call: .; cdr3_length: 15; v_call: TRBV19; j_call: TRBJ1-6
cdr3_nt: TGTGCCAGCAGTGATTGGGTCGGGACAGTCGATCGGGAGACCCAGTACTTC; cdr3_aa: CASSDWVGTVDRETQYF; clone_size: .; d_call: TRBD1; cdr3_length: 17; v_call: TRBV25-1; j_call: TRBJ2-5
cdr3_nt: TGTGCCAGCAGTTACGTGCGAGAGGGCCCCGGGGAGCTGTTTTTT; cdr3_aa: CASSYVREGPGELFF; clone_size: .; d_call: .; cdr3_length: 15; v_call: TRBV6-2/TRBV6-3; j_call: TRBJ2-2
cdr3_nt: TGTGCCAGCAGCTCGGGGGGGCTAGCGGACTTGGCCCACAATGAGCAGTTCTTC; cdr3_aa: CASSSGGLADLAHNEQFF; clone_size: .; d_call: TRBD2; cdr3_length: 18; v_call: TRBV5-4; j_call: TRBJ2-1
cdr3_nt: TGTGCCAGCAGTTACTCGTACGGGAACACTGAAGCTTTCTTT; cdr3_aa: CASSYSYGNTEAFF; clone_size: .; d_call: .; cdr3_length: 14; v_call: TRBV6-2/TRBV6-3; j_call: TRBJ1-1
cdr3_nt: TGTGCCAGCAGCTTAGGACAGGGTGCGAACTATGGCTACACCTTC; cdr3_aa: CASSLGQGANYGYTF; clone_size: few; d_call: TRBD1; cdr3_length: 15; v_call: TRBV7-9; j_call: TRBJ1-2
cdr3_nt: TGTGCCAGCAGCTTAACTCCTGGACTAGCGGGAACTAGCTCCTACAATGAGCAGTTCTTC; cdr3_aa: CASSLTPGLAGTSSYNEQFF; clone_size: .; d_call: TRBD2; cdr3_length: 20; v_call: TRBV7-3; j_call: TRBJ2-1
cdr3_nt: TGTGCCAGCAGCCAAGAACTAGCGGGGGGCCTGCAGTACTTC; cdr3_aa: CASSQELAGGLQYF; clone_size: .; d_call: TRBD2; cdr3_length: 14; v_call: TRBV3-1/TRBV3-2; j_call: TRBJ2-7
cdr3_nt: TGTGCCACCTCACCAGGATTGGGTGGCTACACCTTC; cdr3_aa: CATSPGLGGYTF; clone_size: .; d_call: .; cdr3_length: 12; v_call: TRBV12-3/TRBV12-4; j_call: TRBJ1-2
cdr3_nt: TGTGCCAGCAGCCTCCTCGGGGGGGCCGCTGGGGAGCTGTTTTTT; cdr3_aa: CASSLLGGAAGELFF; clone_size: .; d_call: TRBD2; cdr3_length: 15; v_call: TRBV28; j_call: TRBJ2-2
cdr3_nt: TGTGCCAGCAGCCCCGGGACAGGCGAATCTGGGGCCAACGTCCTGACTTTC; cdr3_aa: CASSPGTGESGANVLTF; clone_size: .; d_call: TRBD1; cdr3_length: 17; v_call: TRBV11-3; j_call: TRBJ2-6
cdr3_nt: TGCGCCAGCAGCTCAGGACTTTACAATGAGCAGTTCTTC; cdr3_aa: CASSSGLYNEQFF; clone_size: .; d_call: .; cdr3_length: 13; v_call: TRBV5-1; j_call: TRBJ2-1
cdr3_nt: TGTGCCAGCGGAAGAACGGGGGGCTTGAGCAATCAGCCCCAGCATTTT; cdr3_aa: CASGRTGGLSNQPQHF; clone_size: .; d_call: .; cdr3_length: 16; v_call: TRBV27; j_call: TRBJ1-5
cdr3_nt: TGCGCCAGCAGCCTCCAGGGGAACGGGGAGACCCAGTACTTC; cdr3_aa: CASSLQGNGETQYF; clone_size: .; d_call: .; cdr3_length: 14; v_call: TRBV4-3; j_call: TRBJ2-5
cdr3_nt: TGTGCCAGCAGCTTTGAGAGGGCCGGAGAGACCCAGTACTTC; cdr3_aa: CASSFERAGETQYF; clone_size: .; d_call: .; cdr3_length: 14; v_call: TRBV5-4; j_call: TRBJ2-5
cdr3_nt: TGTGCCAGCAGGCCGTCGGCAACTAATGAAAAACTGTTTTTT; cdr3_aa: CASRPSATNEKLFF; clone_size: .; d_call: .; cdr3_length: 14; v_call: TRBV7-2; j_call: TRBJ1-4
cdr3_nt: TGTGCCAGTAGTAGATCCGGGACAGGGTGGTCCCCCGGGGAGACCCAGTACTTC; cdr3_aa: CASSRSGTGWSPGETQYF; clone_size: few; d_call: TRBD1; cdr3_length: 18; v_call: TRBV19; j_call: TRBJ2-5
cdr3_nt: TGTGCCAGCAGCGCGGGACAGGGGGCCTTTAGCACTGAAGCTTTCTTT; cdr3_aa: CASSAGQGAFSTEAFF; clone_size: few; d_call: TRBD1; cdr3_length: 16; v_call: TRBV9; j_call: TRBJ1-1
cdr3_nt: TGTGCCAGCAGCCAGGGACTAGCGGGAGTTGGGGAGACCCAGTACTTC; cdr3_aa: CASSQGLAGVGETQYF; clone_size: .; d_call: TRBD2; cdr3_length: 16; v_call: TRBV5-4; j_call: TRBJ2-5
cdr3_nt: TGTGCCAGCAGCCAAGAGGGTCGGAAGGGACAGGGGGCGTATGGGGAGCTGTTTTTT; cdr3_aa: CASSQEGRKGQGAYGELFF; clone_size: .; d_call: TRBD1; cdr3_length: 19; v_call: TRBV3-1/TRBV3-2; j_call: TRBJ2-2
cdr3_nt: TGTGCCAGCTCACAACTTAGCGGGGGGGCCTACAATGAGCAGTTCTTC; cdr3_aa: CASSQLSGGAYNEQFF; clone_size: .; d_call: TRBD2; cdr3_length: 16; v_call: TRBV18; j_call: TRBJ2-1
cdr3_nt: TGTGCCAGCAGTTACCTCAATCGACAGTCCGGCTACACCTTC; cdr3_aa: CASSYLNRQSGYTF; clone_size: .; d_call: .; cdr3_length: 14; v_call: TRBV6-5; j_call: TRBJ1-2
cdr3_nt: TGTGCCAGCAGCTCACAGGGTCCCTATGGCTACACCTTC; cdr3_aa: CASSSQGPYGYTF; clone_size: few; d_call: .; cdr3_length: 13; v_call: TRBV5-4; j_call: TRBJ1-2
cdr3_nt: TGTGCCAGCAGCCCCCAAGGGGCGAGGTTGAGGTCACCCCTCCACTTT; cdr3_aa: CASSPQGARLRSPLHF; clone_size: .; d_call: .; cdr3_length: 16; v_call: TRBV11-2; j_call: TRBJ1-6
cdr3_nt: TGTGCCAGCAGTTTGTGGACCGGGACTAATAAAGAGACCCAGTACTTC; cdr3_aa: CASSLWTGTNKETQYF; clone_size: once; d_call: TRBD2; cdr3_length: 16; v_call: TRBV28; j_call: TRBJ2-5
cdr3_nt: TGCGCCAGCAGCCAAAATCTCCCTGACAGTACTAACTATGGCTACACCTTC; cdr3_aa: CASSQNLPDSTNYGYTF; clone_size: many; d_call: .; cdr3_length: 17; v_call: TRBV4-1; j_call: TRBJ1-2
cdr3_nt: TGTGCCAGCAGCGTAATAGCGGGAATGACAGATACGCAGTATTTT; cdr3_aa: CASSVIAGMTDTQYF; clone_size: .; d_call: TRBD2; cdr3_length: 15; v_call: TRBV9; j_call: TRBJ2-3
cdr3_nt: TGTGCCAGTAGTATTATGGCAGGAGGAGGGACAGATACGCAGTATTTT; cdr3_aa: CASSIMAGGGTDTQYF; clone_size: .; d_call: .; cdr3_length: 16; v_call: TRBV19; j_call: TRBJ2-3
cdr3_nt: TGTGCCAGCAGCCCCCGGTTCAACCGAAACACCATATATTTT; cdr3_aa: CASSPRFNRNTIYF; clone_size: .; d_call: .; cdr3_length: 14; v_call: TRBV9; j_call: TRBJ1-3
cdr3_nt: TGTGCCAGCAGCTTAGACAGCGGGACTTACTATGGCTACACCTTC; cdr3_aa: CASSLDSGTYYGYTF; clone_size: .; d_call: .; cdr3_length: 15; v_call: TRBV11-2; j_call: TRBJ1-2
cdr3_nt: TGTGCCAGCAGTGAACGGGGTTTCTACGAGCAGTACTTC; cdr3_aa: CASSERGFYEQYF; clone_size: .; d_call: .; cdr3_length: 13; v_call: TRBV6-1; j_call: TRBJ2-7
cdr3_nt: TGTGCCAGCAGAGACAACAGGGATAGCAATCAGCCCCAGCATTTT; cdr3_aa: CASRDNRDSNQPQHF; clone_size: .; d_call: .; cdr3_length: 15; v_call: TRBV2; j_call: TRBJ1-5
cdr3_nt: TGTGCCAGCAGCCACCGACTAGCGGGGGGTCAGAATGAGCAGTTCTTC; cdr3_aa: CASSHRLAGGQNEQFF; clone_size: .; d_call: TRBD2; cdr3_length: 16; v_call: TRBV4-2; j_call: TRBJ2-1
cdr3_nt: TGCGCCAGCAGTCAAACCGACTCGGCGCCAAGGCAGCATTATGGCTACACCTTC; cdr3_aa: CASSQTDSAPRQHYGYTF; clone_size: .; d_call: .; cdr3_length: 18; v_call: TRBV23-1; j_call: TRBJ1-2
cdr3_nt: TGTGCCAGCAGCTTAGATGGGAGTCAGCCCCAGCATTTT; cdr3_aa: CASSLDGSQPQHF; clone_size: .; d_call: .; cdr3_length: 13; v_call: TRBV7-2; j_call: TRBJ1-5
cdr3_nt: TGTGCCAGCAGCGCCCCCCCGACAGGGAGCACTGAAGCTTTCTTT; cdr3_aa: CASSAPPTGSTEAFF; clone_size: .; d_call: TRBD1; cdr3_length: 15; v_call: TRBV7-2; j_call: TRBJ1-1